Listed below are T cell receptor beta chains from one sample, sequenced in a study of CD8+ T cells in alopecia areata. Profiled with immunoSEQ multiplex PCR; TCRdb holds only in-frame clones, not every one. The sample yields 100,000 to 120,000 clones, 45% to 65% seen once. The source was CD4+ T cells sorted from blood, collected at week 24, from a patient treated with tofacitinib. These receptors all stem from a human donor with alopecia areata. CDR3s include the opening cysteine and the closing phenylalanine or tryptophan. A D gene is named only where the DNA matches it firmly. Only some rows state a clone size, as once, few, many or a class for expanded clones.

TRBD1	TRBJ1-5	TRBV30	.	TGTGCCTGGAGTCAGGGGGGCAATCAGCCCCAGCATTTT	CAWSQGGNQPQHF
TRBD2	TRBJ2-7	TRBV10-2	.	TGCGCCAGCAGTGAGGACCCGGGGGGTCGCGAGCAGTACTTC	CASSEDPGGREQYF
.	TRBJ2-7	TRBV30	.	TGTGCCTGGGGCCGGGACGGCCTCTACGAGCAGTACTTC	CAWGRDGLYEQYF
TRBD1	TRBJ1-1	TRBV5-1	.	TGCGCCAGCAGCTCGACAGGGATGAACACTGAAGCTTTCTTT	CASSSTGMNTEAFF
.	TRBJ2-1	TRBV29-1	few	TGCAGCGTTGATTCCGACAGCAGCTCCTACAATGAGCAGTTCTTC	CSVDSDSSSYNEQFF
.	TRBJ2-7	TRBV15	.	TGTGCCACCAGCAGAGACAGGGACTACGAGCAGTACTTC	CATSRDRDYEQYF
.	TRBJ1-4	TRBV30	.	TGTGCCGGGAACAGGGCTCATGAAAAACTGTTTTTT	CAGNRAHEKLFF
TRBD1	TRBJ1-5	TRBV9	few	TGTGCCAGCAGCGTTAATGGACAGGACTCACCCCAGCATTTT	CASSVNGQDSPQHF
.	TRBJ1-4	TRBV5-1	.	TGCGCCAGCAGCTTCGGGATAGGGGAAAAACTGTTTTTT	CASSFGIGEKLFF
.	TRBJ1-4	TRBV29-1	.	TGCAGCGTTGAAGCCGGACCTAATGAAAAACTGTTTTTT	CSVEAGPNEKLFF
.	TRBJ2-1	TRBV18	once	TGTGCCAGCTCACCAGTACAGGGTGCAATTGAGCAGTTCTTC	CASSPVQGAIEQFF
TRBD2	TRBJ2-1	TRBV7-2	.	TGTGCCAGCAGCCCGGGACTAGCGGGGGGCCCTAGTCCGTTCTTC	CASSPGLAGGPSPFF
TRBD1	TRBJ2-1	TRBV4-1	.	TGCGCCAGCAGCCCCTCCGGGACAGCCCCCAATGAGCAGTTCTTC	CASSPSGTAPNEQFF
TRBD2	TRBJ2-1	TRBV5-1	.	TGCGCCAGCAGCTCGGGGGGGACGCCCGAGTTCTTC	CASSSGGTPEFF
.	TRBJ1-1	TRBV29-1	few	TGCAGCGTTGAAGACACGGGACCCAACGAAGCTTTCTTT	CSVEDTGPNEAFF
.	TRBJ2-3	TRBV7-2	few	TGTGCCAGCAGCTTAATGGGCAAGACAGATACGCAGTATTTT	CASSLMGKTDTQYF
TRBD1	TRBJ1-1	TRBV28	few	TGTGCCAGCAGCCGCAGGGGGGGGACAGGGGAGAACACTGAAGCTTTCTTT	CASSRRGGTGENTEAFF
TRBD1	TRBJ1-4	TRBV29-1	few	TGCAGCGTGTCCAGGGGGACTAATGAAAAACTGTTTTTT	CSVSRGTNEKLFF
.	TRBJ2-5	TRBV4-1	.	TGCGCCAGCAGTTCCATGGGTGAGACCCAGTACTTC	CASSSMGETQYF
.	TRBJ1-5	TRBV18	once	TGTGCCAGCTCCCCCCGGCGACAGGGCAATCAGCCCCAGCATTTT	CASSPRRQGNQPQHF
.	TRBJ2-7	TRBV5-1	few	TGCGCCAGCTCCCCAGGAAGGGACGGCTCCTACGAGCAGTACTTC	CASSPGRDGSYEQYF
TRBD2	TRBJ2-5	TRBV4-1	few	TGCGCCAGCAGCCAAGATGGTTTGCGCGGGGGGTTTGAGACCCAGTACTTC	CASSQDGLRGGFETQYF
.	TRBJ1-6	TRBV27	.	TGTGCCAGCAGTTTATTGTGGGCCGACGACTATTCACCCCTCCACTTT	CASSLLWADDYSPLHF
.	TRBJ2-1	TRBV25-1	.	TGTGCCAGCATGGGTTGGTTTCGGTTCTTC	CASMGWFRFF
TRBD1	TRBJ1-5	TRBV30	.	TGTGCCTGGGACAGGGGGCGAAGTCAGCCCCAGCATTTT	CAWDRGRSQPQHF
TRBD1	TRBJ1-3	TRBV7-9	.	TGTGCCAGCAGAACAGGGGGTCTTGGAAACACCATATATTTT	CASRTGGLGNTIYF
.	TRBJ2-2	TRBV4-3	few	TGCGCCAGCAGCCCAGCCAACCGCGCCAACTCGAACACCGGGGAGCTGTTTTTT	CASSPANRANSNTGELFF
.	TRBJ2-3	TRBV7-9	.	TGTGCCAGCAGCTTAGGAGCTAGCCCGGATACGCAGTATTTT	CASSLGASPDTQYF
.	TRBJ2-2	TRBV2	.	TGTGCCAGCAGTGTTTTGGGTGTGTCCGGGGAGCTGTTTTTT	CASSVLGVSGELFF
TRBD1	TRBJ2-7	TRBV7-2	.	TGTGCCAGCAGCATCTGGACAGGAAGTTCCTACGAGCAGTACTTC	CASSIWTGSSYEQYF
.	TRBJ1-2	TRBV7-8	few	TGTGCCAGCAGCCTTGGGGGAGGAGTTGACTATGGCTACACCTTC	CASSLGGGVDYGYTF
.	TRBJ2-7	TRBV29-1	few	TGCAGCGTCAAAAAGACTGCCAGCTCCTACGAGCAGTACTTC	CSVKKTASSYEQYF
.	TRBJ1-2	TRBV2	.	TGTGCCAGCAGTGACGTGTCAGCCCGCTATGGCTACACCTTC	CASSDVSARYGYTF
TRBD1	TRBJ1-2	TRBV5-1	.	TGCGCCAGCAGCTTGGGACAGGGCCATGGCTACACCTTC	CASSLGQGHGYTF
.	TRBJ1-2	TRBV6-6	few	TGTGCCAGCCTCATTCCCCCGGGGTTCCGCGGTGGCTACACCTTC	CASLIPPGFRGGYTF
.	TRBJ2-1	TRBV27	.	TGTGCCAGCAGTTTAAGGCTAAGGGATGAGCAGTTCTTC	CASSLRLRDEQFF
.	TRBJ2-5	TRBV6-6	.	TGTGCCAGCAGTCGACAGGCCATTCAAGAGACCCAGTACTTC	CASSRQAIQETQYF
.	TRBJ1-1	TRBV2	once	TGTGCCAGCACTACCCGGGGCGGGCCTGAAGCTTTCTTT	CASTTRGGPEAFF
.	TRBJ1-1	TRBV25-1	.	TGTGCCAGCATCGACAGTTTGAACACTGAAGCTTTCTTT	CASIDSLNTEAFF
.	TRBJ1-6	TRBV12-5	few	TGTGCTAGTGGTTTGGGGGCTTCGGCACCCCTCCACTTT	CASGLGASAPLHF
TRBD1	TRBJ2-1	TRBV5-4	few	TGTGCCAGCAGCCCTGGACAGGCGAACTACAATGAGCAGTTCTTC	CASSPGQANYNEQFF
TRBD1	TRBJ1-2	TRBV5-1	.	TGCGCCAGCAGCAACGGCCTCGACAGGGCCTATGGCTACACCTTC	CASSNGLDRAYGYTF
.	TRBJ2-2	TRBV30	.	TGTGCCTGTCCACCCCGGCGAGAGGCCTGGAACACCGGGGAGCTGTTTTTT	CACPPRREAWNTGELFF
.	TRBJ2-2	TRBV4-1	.	TGCGCCAGCAGCCCCAGGCCAACGGGGGTTTTTGGCGGGGAGCTGTTTTTT	CASSPRPTGVFGGELFF
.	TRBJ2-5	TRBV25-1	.	TGTGCCAGCAGTGTGGCTGCAAGGAAGGCCCAGTACTTC	CASSVAARKAQYF
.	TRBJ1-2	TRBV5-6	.	TGTGCCAGCAGCCTACGACAGGAAGGTAACTATGGCTACACCTTC	CASSLRQEGNYGYTF
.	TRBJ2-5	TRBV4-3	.	TGCGCCAGCAGCCAAGTGTTCCCGGGACCCCAAGAGACCCAGTACTTC	CASSQVFPGPQETQYF
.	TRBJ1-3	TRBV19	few	TGTGCCAGCCGACAGGCTGGAAACACCATATATTTT	CASRQAGNTIYF
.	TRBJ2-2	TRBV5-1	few	TGCGCCAGCAGCTTGTCCGTTCGGTCTCCCGGGGAGCTGTTTTTT	CASSLSVRSPGELFF
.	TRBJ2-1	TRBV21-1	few	TGTGCCAGCAGCAAAGACCCCTGGACAGAGGGGTTCTTC	CASSKDPWTEGFF
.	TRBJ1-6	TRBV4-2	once	TGTGCCAGCAGCCAAGATCGGAGGAATTCACCCCTCCACTTT	CASSQDRRNSPLHF
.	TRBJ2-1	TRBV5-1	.	TGCGCCAGCAGCAACCCCGGGCTTGAGCAGTTCTTC	CASSNPGLEQFF
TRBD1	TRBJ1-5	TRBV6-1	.	TGTGCCAGCAGTCCGGACAGGGGGACGCAGCCCCAGCATTTT	CASSPDRGTQPQHF
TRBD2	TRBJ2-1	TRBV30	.	TGTGCCCGGAGCCGAGGCGGGACTAGCGAAATATCGGGTGAGCAGTTCTTC	CARSRGGTSEISGEQFF
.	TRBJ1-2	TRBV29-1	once	TGCAGCGTTGAGACCGGGGTAAACTATGGCTACACCTTC	CSVETGVNYGYTF